The rows below give T cell receptor beta chains drawn from one sample of a study of CD8+ T cells in alopecia areata. Assay: immunoSEQ multiplex PCR; the TCRdb copy retains only in-frame clones and omits some. The sample records a few hundred thousand clones, more than 60% being singletons. Sequencing used CD4+ T cells sorted from blood, obtained at week 44, from a patient treated with tofacitinib. The receptors here all came from a human donor with alopecia areata. Both conserved end residues are part of each CDR3. The D gene is left open where the match is weak. Part of the rows lack a size; the others show once, few, many or a class for expanded clones.

cdr3_length	d_call	v_call	clone_size	j_call	cdr3_nt	cdr3_aa
16	.	TRBV7-6	few	TRBJ2-3	TGTGCCAGCAGCTTAGCGGCGGGAACCTCCACAGATACGCAGTATTTT	CASSLAAGTSTDTQYF
18	TRBD2	TRBV5-1	.	TRBJ2-3	TGCGCCAGCAGCTTGTTATTAGCGGGCGAAAGTAGCACAGATACGCAGTATTTT	CASSLLLAGESSTDTQYF
18	TRBD1	TRBV4-1	.	TRBJ1-5	TGCGCCAGCAGCCATGATGGGGGACAGGCTATTAGCAATCAGCCCCAGCATTTT	CASSHDGGQAISNQPQHF
14	.	TRBV5-1	.	TRBJ1-4	TGCGCCAGCAGCTTTTCCCCAGGGAGAGAAAAACTGTTTTTT	CASSFSPGREKLFF
16	.	TRBV14	many	TRBJ2-1	TGTGCCAGCAGCCGCCCGGGACAATTGTCTAACAATGAGCAGTTCTTC	CASSRPGQLSNNEQFF
12	.	TRBV30	once	TRBJ2-1	TGTGCCTGCGTAAGCTCCTACAATGAGCAGTTCTTC	CACVSSYNEQFF
18	TRBD1	TRBV29-1	.	TRBJ2-6	TGCAGCGTTGTAGTCGTCGCGGACAGGTCGACTGGGGCCAACGTCCTGACTTTC	CSVVVVADRSTGANVLTF
13	TRBD1	TRBV30	.	TRBJ1-1	TGTGCCTGGGACCGACAGGGCGGCACTGAAGCTTTCTTT	CAWDRQGGTEAFF
14	TRBD1	TRBV5-1	few	TRBJ2-1	TGCGCCAGCAGCTTCATCACAGGGGGCAATGAGCAGTTCTTC	CASSFITGGNEQFF
11	.	TRBV30	few	TRBJ2-7	TGTGCCTGGAGTACCAATTACGAGCAGTACTTC	CAWSTNYEQYF
15	TRBD1	TRBV4-1	.	TRBJ1-4	TGCGCCAGCAGCCAAGAGACCACACAGGGGGAAAAACTGTTTTTT	CASSQETTQGEKLFF
14	.	TRBV19	.	TRBJ1-1	TGTGCCAGTACTCACGAAGCCGCAAACACTGAAGCTTTCTTT	CASTHEAANTEAFF
13	.	TRBV30	few	TRBJ1-6	TGTGCCTCCCGATCCGAGTATAATTCACCCCTCCACTTT	CASRSEYNSPLHF
15	.	TRBV30	once	TRBJ1-5	TGTGCCTGGAGTGCCCGGGCGCATAGCAATCAGCCCCAGCATTTT	CAWSARAHSNQPQHF
15	.	TRBV23-1	.	TRBJ1-2	TGCGCCAGCAGTCAATTTCTACAGCCAAAAAATGGCTACACCTTC	CASSQFLQPKNGYTF
14	TRBD1	TRBV7-9	once	TRBJ1-1	TGTGCCAGTCATCCAGGGGGCTGGGACACTGAAGCTTTCTTT	CASHPGGWDTEAFF
14	TRBD2	TRBV29-1	.	TRBJ2-3	TGCAGCGTTGAACCGCGGGGGGGCACAGATACGCAGTATTTT	CSVEPRGGTDTQYF
12	TRBD1	TRBV7-3	few	TRBJ1-2	TGTGCCAGCAGCGAACAGGGGAGGGGCTACACCTTC	CASSEQGRGYTF
15	.	TRBV6-6	.	TRBJ2-3	TGTGCCAGCAGTTACCCAGGGGGGAGCACAGATACGCAGTATTTT	CASSYPGGSTDTQYF
14	TRBD1	TRBV27	.	TRBJ1-5	TGTGCCAGCAGTTTTGGGACAGGGGGACAGCCCCAGCATTTT	CASSFGTGGQPQHF
13	TRBD1	TRBV19	.	TRBJ2-1	TGTGCCAGTGACAGGGGGGGATACAATGAGCAGTTCTTC	CASDRGGYNEQFF
12	.	TRBV29-1	.	TRBJ2-2	TGCAGCGTTGTTCTGCTGGAGGGGGAGCTGTTTTTT	CSVVLLEGELFF
14	TRBD1	TRBV25-1	.	TRBJ1-2	TGTGCCAGCAGTGAGCCCCACAGGGGCGATGGCTACACCTTC	CASSEPHRGDGYTF
16	TRBD1	TRBV27	.	TRBJ2-1	TGTGCCAGCAGTTCGCAGGGACAGGTCCTGTACAATGAGCAGTTCTTC	CASSSQGQVLYNEQFF